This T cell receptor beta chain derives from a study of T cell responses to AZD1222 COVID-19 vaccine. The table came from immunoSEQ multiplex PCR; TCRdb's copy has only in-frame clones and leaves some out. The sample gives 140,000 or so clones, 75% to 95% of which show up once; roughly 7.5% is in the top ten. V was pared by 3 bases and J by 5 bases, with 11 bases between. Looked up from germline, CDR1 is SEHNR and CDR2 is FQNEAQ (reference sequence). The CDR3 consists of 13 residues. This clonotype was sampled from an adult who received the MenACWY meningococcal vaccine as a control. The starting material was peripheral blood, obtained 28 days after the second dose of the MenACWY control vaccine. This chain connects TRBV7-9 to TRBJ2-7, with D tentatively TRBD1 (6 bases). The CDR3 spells CASSLSGANEQYF. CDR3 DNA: TGTGCCAGCAGCTTGTCAGGGGCGAACGAGCAGTACTTC.